These 17 T cell receptor beta chains were all obtained from the same sample, sequenced in a study of T cell responses to AZD1222 COVID-19 vaccine. Profiling relied on immunoSEQ multiplex PCR, and the TCRdb table lists in-frame clones only, not all of them. This table holds 45,000 or so clones, around 91% found once. The material sequenced was peripheral blood, taken 28 days after the second AZD1222 dose. These receptors originate from an adult who received the AZD1222 COVID-19 vaccine.

This clone was detected only a few times. The chain combines TRBV10-2 with TRBJ2-7, with D perhaps TRBD1 (5 bases). Germline CDR1 and CDR2: WSHSY and SAAADI. With 10 bases removed from V and 0 bases from J, the gap between germline ends came to 16 bases. The CDR3 is 14 amino acids. The CDR3 loop reads CATLRPGLSYEQYF. Here the CDR3 DNA reads TGCGCCACCCTCAGGCCAGGGCTCTCCTACGAGCAGTACTTC.

The chain recombines TRBV7-2 with TRBJ2-3, with 8 nucleotides matching TRBD1. V lost 9 bases, J lost 0 bases, and 5 bases stayed unmatched. Germline CDR1 is SGHTA and CDR2 is FQGNSA. This CDR3 has 14 residues. CDR3 bases: TGTGCCAGTGTAGACAGGGGAAGCACAGATACGCAGTATTTT. Translation gives CASVDRGSTDTQYF.

The genes are TRBV7-6 and TRBJ2-1; 8 bases fit TRBD2. CDR1 SGHVS and CDR2 FNYEAQ come from the germline V gene. With V trimmed by 10 bases and J by 3 bases, 8 bases remained unmatched. This CDR3 region has 14 residues. As DNA, the CDR3 is TGTGCCATCCAGGCGGGGGGTTACTACAATGAGCAGTTCTTC. Its protein is CAIQAGGYYNEQFF.

V is TRBV9 and J is TRBJ1-2; no definite D call. Trimming stripped 3 bases from V and 4 bases from J, with 13 bases between. Germline CDR1 and CDR2: SGDLS and YYNGEE. The CDR3 extends over 14 amino acids. The CDR3 here is CASSAARDFYGYTF. The CDR3 DNA sequence: TGTGCCAGCAGCGCCGCCCGGGATTTCTATGGCTACACCTTC.

The rearrangement joins TRBV27 to TRBJ2-7, with D hard to call. V was clipped by 5 bases and J by 3 bases, with 11 bases between them. Germline CDR1 reads MNHEY; CDR2 reads SMNVEV (reference sequence). This CDR3 contains 13 residues. This CDR3 reads CASSRSRDYEQYF. The CDR3 nucleotides are TGTGCCAGCAGTAGGAGCCGTGACTACGAGCAGTACTTC.

This chain joins TRBV30 and TRBJ1-1, with D uncertain. Germline V gene data show CDR1 as GTSNPN and CDR2 as SVGIG (reference sequence). Trimming shortened V by 0 bases and J by 3 bases, and 8 bases separated the two germline ends. The CDR3 runs 13 residues. CDR3 sequence: CAWSVSRDTEAFF. CDR3 bases: TGTGCCTGGAGTGTATCCCGGGACACTGAAGCTTTCTTT.

A few counts support this clone. J is TRBJ1-3 and V is TRBV5-1, with no clear D. CDR1 and CDR2 (germline): SGHRS, YFSETQ. This CDR3 region has 16 residues. V was cut by 0 bases and J by 0 bases, with 10 bases left in between. The CDR3 sequence is CASSLGASYSGNTIYF. The CDR3, as DNA: TGCGCCAGCAGCTTGGGGGCCTCCTACTCTGGAAACACCATATATTTT. Combining the CDR3 with reference TRBV5-1 and TRBJ1-3 gives the whole variable domain KAGVTQTPRYLIKTRGQQVTLSCSPISGHRSVSWYQQTPGQGLQFLFEYFSETQRNKGNFPGRFSGRQFSNSRSEMNVSTLELGDSALYLCASSLGASYSGNTIYFGEGSWLTVV.

The chain uses TRBV6-1 and TRBJ2-2; the D is unclear. CDR3 size: 12 residues. V was cut by 2 bases and J by 8 bases, with 6 bases left in between. Germline V gene data show CDR1 as MNHNS and CDR2 as SASEGT. The CDR3 loop is CASSESVGELFF. CDR3 coding DNA: TGTGCCAGCAGTGAATCAGTGGGGGAGCTGTTTTTT.

The V and J genes are TRBV10-2 and TRBJ2-3; D is tentatively TRBD1 or TRBD2 (6 bases each). The CDR3 has 16 residues. The germline CDR1 and CDR2 sequences are WSHSY and SAAADI. V was cut by 2 bases and J by 1 base, with 13 bases left in between. The CDR3 here is CASSERGDHRTDTQYF. The CDR3 coding sequence is TGCGCCAGCAGTGAGAGGGGGGACCACCGCACAGATACGCAGTATTTT.

The J gene is TRBJ1-2, the V gene TRBV6-5; the D is unclear. Trimming took off 5 bases at V and 1 base at J, with 14 bases between the two ends. Germline V gene lookup returns CDR1 MNHEY and CDR2 SVGAGI. The CDR3 has 15 residues. CDR3 sequence reads: CASSPFRGFNYGYTF. CDR3 sequence (DNA): TGTGCCAGCAGTCCCTTTAGAGGGTTTAACTATGGCTACACCTTC.

The rearrangement links TRBV7-2 to TRBJ1-1; a weak D match, TRBD1 (6 bases). The CDR3 length is 16 residues. The V gene's germline CDR1 is SGHTA and CDR2 FQGNSA. The V gene lost 5 bases and the J gene lost 1 base, with 17 bases spanning the gap. As DNA, the CDR3 is TGTGCCAGCAGCCCACCTGGGGGGGCAGGGAACACTGAAGCTTTCTTT. Its translation is CASSPPGGAGNTEAFF. Based on the CDR3 plus reference TRBV7-2 and TRBJ1-1, the full variable domain is GAGVSQSPSNKVTEKGKDVELRCDPISGHTALYWYRQSLGQGLEFLIYFQGNSAPDKSGLPSDRFSAERTGGSVSTLTIQRTQQEDSAVYLCASSPPGGAGNTEAFFGQGTRLTVV.

Points on this clone: Other DNA sequences from this sample encode an identical CDR3 as well. The V call is TRBV3-1 (or the pseudogene TRBV3-2), the J call TRBJ1-5, with unresolved D. CDR3 size: 15 residues. Germline CDR1 LGHDT, CDR2 YNNKEL (reference sequence). V dropped 1 base and J dropped 2 bases, with 9 bases sitting between them. CDR3 amino acids: CASSQGRQGNQPQHF. The CDR3 coding sequence is TGTGCCAGCAGCCAAGGCAGGCAGGGCAATCAGCCCCAGCATTTT.

As DNA, the CDR3 is TGTGCCAGCAGTTACGTCGGGGGTGGCACTGAAGCTTTCTTT. Its translation is CASSYVGGGTEAFF. J is TRBJ1-1 and V is TRBV6-2 or TRBV6-3; a weak D match, TRBD1 (5 bases). The germline CDR1 and CDR2 sequences are MNHEY and SVGEGT. The CDR3 is made up of 14 amino acids. V was trimmed by 2 bases and J by 4 bases, leaving 11 bases between them.

This chain links TRBV5-6 with TRBJ2-2, with D hard to call. The CDR3 spans 12 residues. Trimming pared 5 bases from V and 3 bases from J, leaving 5 bases between. Per germline, CDR1 SGHDT and CDR2 YYEEEE. The CDR3 DNA reads TGTGCCAGCAGTCTTGACACCGGGGAGCTGTTTTTT. It codes for CASSLDTGELFF. Combining the CDR3 with reference TRBV5-6 and TRBJ2-2 gives the whole variable domain DAGVTQSPTHLIKTRGQQVTLRCSPKSGHDTVSWYQQALGQGPQFIFQYYEEEERQRGNFPDRFSGHQFPNYSSELNVNALLLGDSALYLCASSLDTGELFFGEGSRLTVL.

In this sample, this clone turned up a few times. The chain links TRBV3-1 (or the pseudogene TRBV3-2) to TRBJ1-1; D possibly corresponds to TRBD1 (5 bases). CDR1 is LGHDT and CDR2 is YNNKEL in the germline V gene (reference sequence). Trimming pared 5 bases from V and 2 bases from J, leaving 18 bases between. The CDR3 contains 16 residues. The CDR3 is CASSASRGVANTEAFF. For the CDR3, the DNA is TGTGCCAGCAGCGCTAGCCGGGGGGTAGCCAACACTGAAGCTTTCTTT.

This rearrangement joins TRBV19 to TRBJ1-5; D unresolved. Germline CDR1 reads LNHDA; CDR2 reads SQIVND (reference sequence). The CDR3 covers 15 residues. The V gene lost 4 bases and the J gene lost 3 bases, with 13 bases spanning the gap. CDR3 sequence (DNA): TGTGCCAGTAGTACCGACTTTGGGAACAATCAGCCCCAGCATTTT. Amino acids: CASSTDFGNNQPQHF.

V is TRBV12-5 and J is TRBJ2-5; no clear D. There are 15 residues in the CDR3. Germline CDR1 reads LGHNT; CDR2 reads FRNRAP. V lost 0 bases, J lost 0 bases, and 8 bases lay in between. The CDR3 here is CASGLVGGYQETQYF. CDR3 bases: TGTGCTAGTGGTTTGGTAGGTGGCTACCAAGAGACCCAGTACTTC. Full variable domain (missing parts from reference TRBV12-5 and TRBJ2-5): DARVTQTPRHKVTEMGQEVTMRCQPILGHNTVFWYRQTMMQGLELLAYFRNRAPLDDSGMPKDRFSAEMPDATLATLKIQPSEPRDSAVYFCASGLVGGYQETQYFGPGTRLLVL.